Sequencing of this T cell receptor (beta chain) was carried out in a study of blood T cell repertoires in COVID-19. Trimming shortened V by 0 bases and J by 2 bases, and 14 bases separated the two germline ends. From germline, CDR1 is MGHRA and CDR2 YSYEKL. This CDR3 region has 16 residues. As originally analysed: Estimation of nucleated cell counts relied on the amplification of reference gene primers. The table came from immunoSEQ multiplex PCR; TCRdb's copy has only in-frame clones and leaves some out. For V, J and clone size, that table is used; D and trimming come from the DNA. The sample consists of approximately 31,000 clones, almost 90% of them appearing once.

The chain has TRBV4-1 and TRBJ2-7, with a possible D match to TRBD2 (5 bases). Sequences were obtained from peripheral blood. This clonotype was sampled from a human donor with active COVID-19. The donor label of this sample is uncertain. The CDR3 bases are TGCGCCAGCAGCCAAGAATCCCCGACTATCGCCTACGAGCAGTACTTC. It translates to CASSQESPTIAYEQYF.